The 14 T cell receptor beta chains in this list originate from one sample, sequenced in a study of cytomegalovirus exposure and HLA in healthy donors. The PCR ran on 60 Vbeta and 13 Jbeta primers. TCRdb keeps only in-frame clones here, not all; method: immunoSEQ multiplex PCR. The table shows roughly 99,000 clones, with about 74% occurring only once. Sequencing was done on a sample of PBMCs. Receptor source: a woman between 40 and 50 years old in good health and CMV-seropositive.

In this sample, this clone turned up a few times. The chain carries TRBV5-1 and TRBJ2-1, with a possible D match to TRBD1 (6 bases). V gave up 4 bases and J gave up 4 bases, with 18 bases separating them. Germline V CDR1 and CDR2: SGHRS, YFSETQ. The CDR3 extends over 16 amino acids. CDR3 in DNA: TGCGCCAGCAGCCCTGGGGACACCCTGACATACAATGAGCAGTTCTTC. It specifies CASSPGDTLTYNEQFF.

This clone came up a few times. The CDR3 region is CASSFQGSGYTF. DNA of the CDR3: TGTGCCAGCAGCTTCCAGGGTAGTGGCTACACCTTC. This chain connects TRBV7-9 to TRBJ1-2, with D possibly matching TRBD1 (5 bases). CDR1 and CDR2 (germline): SEHNR, FQNEAQ (reference sequence). This CDR3 has 12 amino acids. Trimming took 3 bases from V and 7 from J, leaving 9 bases between them.

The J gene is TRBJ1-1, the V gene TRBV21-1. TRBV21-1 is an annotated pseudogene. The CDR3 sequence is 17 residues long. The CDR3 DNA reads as TGTGCCAGCAGCAAAGGCAGGGATCGAGTCGGGAGGACTGAAGCTTTCTTT. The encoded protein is CASSKGRDRVGRTEAFF.

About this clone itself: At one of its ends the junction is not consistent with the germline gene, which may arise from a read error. The CDR3, as DNA: TGTGCCAGCAGCCCCTGGACAGGGGGCTTCGGAGAGACCCAATACTTC. Its translation is CASSPWTGGFGETQYF. V and J are TRBV2 and TRBJ2-5; TRBD1 matches 11 bases. The CDR3 totals 16 residues. From germline, CDR1 is SNHLY and CDR2 FYNNEI.

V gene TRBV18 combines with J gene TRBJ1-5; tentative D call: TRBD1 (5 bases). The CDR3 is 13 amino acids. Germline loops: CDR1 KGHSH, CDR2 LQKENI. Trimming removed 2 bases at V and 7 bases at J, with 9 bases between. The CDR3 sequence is CASSPAGPQPQHF. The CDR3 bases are TGTGCCAGCTCACCAGCAGGGCCGCAGCCCCAGCATTTT.

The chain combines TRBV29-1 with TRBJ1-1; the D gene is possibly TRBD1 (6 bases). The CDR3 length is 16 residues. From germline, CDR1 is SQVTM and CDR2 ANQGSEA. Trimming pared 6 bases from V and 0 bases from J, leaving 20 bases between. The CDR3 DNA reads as TGCAGCGTCAATGGGGGCAGGGGAGGGATGAACACTGAAGCTTTCTTT. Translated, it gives CSVNGGRGGMNTEAFF.

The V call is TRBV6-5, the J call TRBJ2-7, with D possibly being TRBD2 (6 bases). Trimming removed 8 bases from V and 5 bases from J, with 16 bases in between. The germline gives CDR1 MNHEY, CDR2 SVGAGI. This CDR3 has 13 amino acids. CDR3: CASRRGTFHEQYF. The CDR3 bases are TGTGCCAGCCGACGGGGGACGTTCCACGAGCAGTACTTC.

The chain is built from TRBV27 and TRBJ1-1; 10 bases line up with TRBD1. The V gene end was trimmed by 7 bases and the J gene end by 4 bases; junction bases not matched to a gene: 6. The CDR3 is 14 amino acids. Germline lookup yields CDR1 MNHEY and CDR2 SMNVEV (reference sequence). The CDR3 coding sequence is TGTGCCAGCACCTGGACAGGGGGAGGCACTGAAGCTTTCTTT. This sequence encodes CASTWTGGGTEAFF.

The CDR3 protein is CATSRDRGDSGETQYF. DNA of the CDR3: TGTGCCACCAGCAGAGATCGAGGGGACTCAGGGGAGACCCAGTACTTC. The V gene is TRBV15, the J gene TRBJ2-5, with a tentative D call TRBD2 (6 bases). Germline lookup yields CDR1 LNHNV and CDR2 YYDKDF (reference sequence). The CDR3 covers 16 residues. Trimming removed 0 bases from V and 5 bases from J, with 16 bases in between.

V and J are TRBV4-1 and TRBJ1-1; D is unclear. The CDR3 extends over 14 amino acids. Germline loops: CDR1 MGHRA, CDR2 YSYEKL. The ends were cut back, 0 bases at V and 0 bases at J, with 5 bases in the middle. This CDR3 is CASSQEQLNTEAFF. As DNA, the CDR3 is TGCGCCAGCAGCCAAGAACAGTTGAACACTGAAGCTTTCTTT.

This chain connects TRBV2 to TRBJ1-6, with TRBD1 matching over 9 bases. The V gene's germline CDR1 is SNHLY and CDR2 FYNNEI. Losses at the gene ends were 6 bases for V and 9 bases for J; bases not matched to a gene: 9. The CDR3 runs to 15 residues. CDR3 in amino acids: CASSSYGTGSSPLHF. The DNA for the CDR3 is TGTGCCAGCAGCTCGTACGGGACAGGGAGTTCACCCCTCCACTTT.

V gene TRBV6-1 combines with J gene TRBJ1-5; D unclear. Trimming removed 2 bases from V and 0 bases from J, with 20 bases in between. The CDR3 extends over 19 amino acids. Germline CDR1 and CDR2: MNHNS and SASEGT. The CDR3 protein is CASSELLRTVSYSNQPQHF. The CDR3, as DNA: TGTGCCAGCAGTGAATTATTACGAACGGTATCCTATAGCAATCAGCCCCAGCATTTT.

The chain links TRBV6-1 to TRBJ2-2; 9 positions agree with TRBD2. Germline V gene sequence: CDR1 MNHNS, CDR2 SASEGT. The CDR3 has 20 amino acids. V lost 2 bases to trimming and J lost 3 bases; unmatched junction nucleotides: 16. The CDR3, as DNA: TGTGCCAGCAGTGAATACCCAGCGGGGGGCCTAACTCCCTACACCGGGGAGCTGTTTTTT. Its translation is CASSEYPAGGLTPYTGELFF.

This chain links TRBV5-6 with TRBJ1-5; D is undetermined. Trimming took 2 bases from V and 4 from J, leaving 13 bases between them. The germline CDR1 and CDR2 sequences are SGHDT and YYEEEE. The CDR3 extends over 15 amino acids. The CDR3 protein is CASSFGGVGNQPQHF. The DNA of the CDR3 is TGTGCCAGCAGCTTTGGCGGGGTTGGGAATCAGCCCCAGCATTTT.